One and the same sample provided the 24 T cell receptor beta chains below, sequenced in a study of blood T cell repertoires in COVID-19. Method: immunoSEQ multiplex PCR; TCRdb's copy keeps in-frame clones and lacks some. The sample records approximately 220,000 clones, more than 65% being singletons. The sample consisted of peripheral blood. These receptor sequences come from a woman aged 25 to 45 who had recovered from COVID-19.

The chain uses TRBV14 and TRBJ1-2; TRBD1 is a possible D gene (5 bases). The V end was cut by 0 bases, the J end by 3 bases, with 8 bases between. CDR1 and CDR2 from the germline V gene are SGHDN and FVKESK. The CDR3 consists of 14 residues. The CDR3 is CASSQEGGDYGYTF. The CDR3 DNA is TGTGCCAGCAGCCAAGAGGGGGGTGACTATGGCTACACCTTC.

The chain links TRBV4-1 to TRBJ2-1; 8 bases match TRBD2. CDR1 and CDR2 (germline): MGHRA, YSYEKL. The trim removed 3 bases at V and 8 bases at J, leaving 6 bases unmatched. CDR3 length equals 14 residues. The CDR3 sequence is CASSHPGLGYEQFF. The CDR3 DNA is TGCGCCAGCAGCCACCCGGGACTAGGATATGAGCAGTTCTTC.

The gene calls are TRBV14 and TRBJ2-5, with D unclear. V was trimmed by 0 bases and J by 9 bases, leaving 14 bases between them. CDR3 size: 14 residues. Germline assignment: CDR1 SGHDN and CDR2 FVKESK. CDR3 protein: CASSQDQTARPQYF. CDR3 nucleotides: TGTGCCAGCAGCCAAGATCAGACTGCAAGGCCCCAGTACTTC. Full variable domain (missing parts from reference TRBV14 and TRBJ2-5): EAGVTQFPSHSVIEKGQTVTLRCDPISGHDNLYWYRRVMGKEIKFLLHFVKESKQDESGMPNNRFLAERTGGTYSTLKVQPAELEDSGVYFCASSQDQTARPQYFGPGTRLLVL.

This chain connects TRBV9 to TRBJ1-6; the D is unclear. V was clipped by 0 bases and J by 9 bases, with 13 bases between them. CDR3 length: 15 residues. Looked up from germline, CDR1 is SGDLS and CDR2 is YYNGEE. The CDR3 region has the DNA TGTGCCAGCAGCGTAGATGGCGCCCGCGGTTCACCCCTCCACTTT. Its protein product is CASSVDGARGSPLHF.

The chain employs TRBV18 and TRBJ1-3; a possible D gene is TRBD1 (6 bases). The germline V gene encodes CDR1 KGHSH and CDR2 LQKENI. Trimming cost V 1 base and J 2 bases, with 9 bases left between them. This CDR3 has 15 residues. The CDR3 here is CASSPRRGAGNTIYF. The CDR3 nucleotides are TGTGCCAGCTCACCACGCAGGGGCGCTGGAAACACCATATATTTT.

The chain links TRBV27 to TRBJ2-7, with D possibly matching TRBD2 (5 bases). The CDR3 extends over 15 amino acids. Per the germline V gene, CDR1 is MNHEY and CDR2 is SMNVEV (reference sequence). V was trimmed by 0 bases and J by 2 bases, leaving 11 bases between them. CDR3 coding DNA: TGTGCCAGCAGTTTATCGTCCGGGAACACCTACGAGCAGTACTTC. This codes for CASSLSSGNTYEQYF.

This chain uses TRBV19 with TRBJ1-6; 7 bases line up with TRBD1. The CDR3 loop spans 14 amino acids. Germline CDR1 is LNHDA and CDR2 is SQIVND (reference sequence). With 6 bases clipped from V and 9 bases from J, the junction kept 8 bases outside the gene matches. This CDR3 is CASSPGGLSSPLHF. The CDR3 DNA reads as TGTGCCAGTAGCCCAGGGGGATTGAGTTCACCCCTCCACTTT.

This clone is a singleton in its sample. The chain joins TRBV9 to TRBJ2-3, with a weak D call TRBD2 (6 bases). Germline CDR1 and CDR2: SGDLS and YYNGEE. Trimming removed 3 bases from V and 2 bases from J, with 7 bases in between. The CDR3 is 13 amino acids. The CDR3 loop reads CASSGDFTDTQYF. The CDR3 coding sequence is TGTGCCAGCAGCGGGGACTTCACAGATACGCAGTATTTT.

The chain has TRBV19 and TRBJ1-1; 7 positions agree with TRBD1. The junction had 6 bases not matched to a gene; V was cut back by 1 base and J by 10 bases. Germline CDR1 reads LNHDA; CDR2 reads SQIVND (reference sequence). The CDR3 totals 13 residues. CDR3 loop: CASSIGQGEGAFF. In DNA, the CDR3 is TGTGCCAGTAGTATAGGACAGGGAGAGGGAGCTTTCTTT.

This chain joins TRBV27 and TRBJ2-7; D is unresolved. The CDR3 covers 14 residues. The ends were cut back, 2 bases at V and 2 bases at J, with 10 bases in the middle. Germline loops: CDR1 MNHEY, CDR2 SMNVEV (reference sequence). The CDR3 nucleotides read TGTGCCAGCAGTTTAAACGGAGTACCCTACGAGCAGTACTTC. Its translation is CASSLNGVPYEQYF.

Note on this clone: Other DNA sequences from this sample encode an identical CDR3 as well. The chain couples TRBV15 to TRBJ1-2; 9 bases align to TRBD1. Per germline, CDR1 LNHNV and CDR2 YYDKDF (reference sequence). The trim removed 3 bases at V and 4 bases at J, leaving 3 bases unmatched. The CDR3 has 14 amino acids. The CDR3, as DNA: TGTGCCACCAGCAGGGGACAGGGAGGCTATGGCTACACCTTC. This encodes CATSRGQGGYGYTF. The complete variable domain, with remaining parts taken from reference TRBV15 and TRBJ1-2, reads DAMVIQNPRYQVTQFGKPVTLSCSQTLNHNVMYWYQQKSSQAPKLLFHYYDKDFNNEADTPDNFQSRRPNTSFCFLDIRSPGLGDTAMYLCATSRGQGGYGYTFGSGTRLTVV.

The chain carries TRBV7-2 and TRBJ1-2; 9 positions agree with TRBD1. The V and J ends lost 2 bases and 8 bases, in that order; junction bases with no gene match: 15. Germline values: CDR1 SGHTA, CDR2 FQGNSA. This CDR3 contains 17 residues. The CDR3 reads CASSLPPSGQGTEGYTF. DNA of the CDR3: TGTGCCAGCAGCTTACCACCCAGCGGACAGGGGACGGAGGGCTACACCTTC.

V gene TRBV11-2 combines with J gene TRBJ1-3; TRBD1 might be the D (6 bases). V was clipped by 1 base and J by 0 bases, with 7 bases between them. The germline V gene has CDR1 SGHAT and CDR2 FQNNGV. CDR3 length: 15 amino acids. Written as DNA, the CDR3 is TGTGCCAGCAGCTTAGGACAGGTCTCTGGAAACACCATATATTTT. Protein: CASSLGQVSGNTIYF.

The chain uses TRBV5-5 and TRBJ1-5, with 7 bases fitting TRBD1. Germline V gene data show CDR1 as SGHKS and CDR2 as YYEKEE (reference sequence). V was clipped by 0 bases and J by 6 bases; unmatched bases: 9. The CDR3 is made up of 16 amino acids. The CDR3 nucleotides read TGTGCCAGCAGCTTGGGAGTTCGGCAGGGGGGTCAGCCCCAGCATTTT. It specifies CASSLGVRQGGQPQHF. The complete variable domain, with remaining parts taken from reference TRBV5-5 and TRBJ1-5, reads DAGVTQSPTHLIKTRGQQVTLRCSPISGHKSVSWYQQVLGQGPQFIFQYYEKEERGRGNFPDRFSARQFPNYSSELNVNALLLGDSALYLCASSLGVRQGGQPQHFGDGTRLSIL.

This clone appeared a few times. The chain has TRBV11-2 and TRBJ2-7; D is unclear. CDR1 is SGHAT and CDR2 is FQNNGV in the germline V gene. V lost 3 bases and J lost 2, with 11 bases in between. CDR3 length: 14 residues. The chain's CDR3 is CASSLGQSAYEQYF. The CDR3 nucleotides are TGTGCCAGCAGCTTGGGCCAGTCAGCCTACGAGCAGTACTTC.

This clone is medium-sized (0.01 to 0.1%) by share. The CDR3 DNA reads TGTGCCTCGGCGGAGGGCTACGAGCAGTACTTC. Protein sequence: CASAEGYEQYF. The rearrangement joins TRBV30 to TRBJ2-7; maybe TRBD2 (6 bases). This CDR3 contains 11 residues. Trimming took 7 bases from V and 3 from J, leaving 10 bases between them. Germline V gives CDR1 GTSNPN, CDR2 SVGIG (reference sequence).

This clone was recorded a few times. V and J are TRBV10-1 and TRBJ2-7; 10 bases align to TRBD2. CDR1 is WNHNN, CDR2 SYGVQD, per germline (reference sequence). The CDR3 has 15 residues. J gave up 2 bases and V 6 bases, and 7 bases lay outside the gene matches. Here the CDR3 reads CASSFSGRNAYEQYF. In DNA form, the CDR3 reads TGCGCCAGCAGCTTTAGCGGGAGGAATGCCTACGAGCAGTACTTC.

This chain joins TRBV9 and TRBJ1-1, with TRBD1 as a possible D gene (5 bases). The length of the CDR3 is 14 residues. V lost 3 bases, J lost 6 bases, and 15 bases lay in between. CDR1 and CDR2 from the germline V gene are SGDLS and YYNGEE. The CDR3 region is CASSAGGLDAEAFF. In DNA, the CDR3 is TGTGCCAGCAGCGCCGGGGGTCTCGATGCTGAAGCTTTCTTT.

The rearrangement links TRBV5-1 to TRBJ2-5, with 7 bases aligning to TRBD2. This CDR3 comprises 14 residues. J was trimmed by 5 bases and V by 4 bases; bases with no gene match: 8. The germline V gene has CDR1 SGHRS and CDR2 YFSETQ. CDR3 sequence (DNA): TGCGCCAGCAGCCCGGGGAGGGCCAGCGAGACCCAGTACTTC. Amino acids: CASSPGRASETQYF. Combining the CDR3 with reference TRBV5-1 and TRBJ2-5 gives the whole variable domain KAGVTQTPRYLIKTRGQQVTLSCSPISGHRSVSWYQQTPGQGLQFLFEYFSETQRNKGNFPGRFSGRQFSNSRSEMNVSTLELGDSALYLCASSPGRASETQYFGPGTRLLVL.

The DNA for the CDR3 is TGTGCCAGCAGCCAAGGGACTAGCGTGCTTTACGAGCAGTACTTC. Translation gives CASSQGTSVLYEQYF. V usage is TRBV3-1 (or the pseudogene TRBV3-2) and J usage is TRBJ2-7, with 9 nucleotides matching TRBD2. The CDR3 is 15 residues long. CDR1 and CDR2 from the germline V gene are LGHDT and YNNKEL (reference sequence). The V and J ends lost 1 base and 4 bases, in that order; junction bases with no gene match: 5.

The chain joins TRBV28 to TRBJ2-1; 7 bases align to TRBD2. This CDR3 region has 18 residues. V was clipped by 5 bases and J by 3 bases; unmatched bases: 16. Germline V lookup: CDR1 MDHEN, CDR2 SYDVKM. The CDR3 loop reads CASSPMFAGDLIYNEQFF. The CDR3 bases are TGTGCCAGCAGTCCCATGTTTGCGGGAGACCTTATCTACAATGAGCAGTTCTTC.

J is TRBJ2-7 and V is TRBV7-9; tentative D call: TRBD1 (5 bases). V was clipped by 4 bases and J by 3 bases, with 16 bases between them. This CDR3 is built from 15 residues. Per the germline V gene, CDR1 is SEHNR and CDR2 is FQNEAQ (reference sequence). The CDR3 DNA is TGTGCCAGCAGCTCGATCCAGGGTTTGAACTACGAGCAGTACTTC. Amino acids: CASSSIQGLNYEQYF.

This chain uses TRBV11-3 with TRBJ2-1, with 7 nucleotides matching TRBD1. CDR3 length: 13 amino acids. V lost 3 bases, J lost 9 bases, and 5 bases stayed unmatched. Germline CDR1 SGHNT, CDR2 YENEEA. CDR3 DNA: TGTGCCAGCAGCTTTACAGGGGAGAGTGAGCAGTTCTTC. This gives the protein CASSFTGESEQFF. Complete variable domain (other parts from reference TRBV11-3 and TRBJ2-1): EAGVVQSPRYKIIEKKQPVAFWCNPISGHNTLYWYLQNLGQGPELLIRYENEEAVDDSQLPKDRFSAERLKGVDSTLKIQPAELGDSAVYLCASSFTGESEQFFGPGTRLTVL.

The chain couples TRBV27 to TRBJ1-5; no clear D. CDR1 is MNHEY and CDR2 is SMNVEV in the germline V gene (reference sequence). Trimming stripped 2 bases from V and 2 bases from J, with 4 bases between. The CDR3 totals 13 residues. CDR3 residues: CASSLVGNQPQHF. DNA for the CDR3: TGTGCCAGCAGTTTAGTCGGCAATCAGCCCCAGCATTTT.